Listed here are 17 T cell receptor beta chains from one sample, sequenced in a study of spatial heterogeneity in lung cancer. Time point denoted: sample taken at primary tumor resection. No antigen is known for these receptors. Study-level points and caveats: For expanded intratumoral alpha and beta TCRs, counts tracked tumor mutation counts.

TCRdb re-called the 5' RACE reads with MiXCR, one entry per CDR3 protein. The sample comprises about 27,000 distinct CDR3 sequences, about 6.6% of which are singletons, and roughly a quarter rests with the top ten. Specimen: lung tumor tissue, collected at surgery. These receptors all stem from a male donor with early-stage non-small cell lung cancer.

This clonotype was observed many times. Written as DNA, the CDR3 is TGCAGTGCAAAGGAGGGGGGTACATATGGAAACACCATATATTTT. Protein sequence: CSAKEGGTYGNTIYF. This chain links TRBV20-1 with TRBJ1-3, with TRBD1 as a possible D gene (6 bases). V shed 6 bases and J shed 3 bases, with 18 bases lying between them. The CDR3 length is 15 residues. The germline gives CDR1 DFQATT, CDR2 SNEGSKA (reference sequence).

The chain couples TRBV20-1 to TRBJ1-6; D possibly corresponds to TRBD1 (6 bases). Per germline, CDR1 DFQATT and CDR2 SNEGSKA (reference sequence). The V end was cut by 1 base, the J end by 13 bases, with 20 bases between. The CDR3 has 15 amino acids. For the CDR3, the DNA is TGCAGTGCTAGAGGACGCTCAGGGGATGTGGGTCCCCTCCACTTT. Residues: CSARGRSGDVGPLHF.

The sample holds many counts of this clonotype. The CDR3 coding sequence is TGCGCCAGCAGGGGACTAGCGGAGAACACCGGGGAGCTGTTTTTT. This gives the protein CASRGLAENTGELFF. The chain carries TRBV10-2 and TRBJ2-2; 11 bases agree with TRBD2. Germline CDR1 WSHSY, CDR2 SAAADI. This CDR3 has 15 residues. The junction had 1 base not matched to a gene; V was cut back by 6 bases and J by 1 base.

The V gene is TRBV28, the J gene TRBJ2-3, with TRBD2 matching 11 bases. The CDR3 has 15 residues. CDR1 and CDR2 (germline): MDHEN, SYDVKM. The trim removed 7 bases at V and 6 bases at J, leaving 9 bases unmatched. The CDR3 DNA follows: TGTGCCAGCAAACTAGCGGGGGATGGTGCGGATACGCAGTATTTT. Translating it yields CASKLAGDGADTQYF.

This clonotype was seen at least ten times. V and J are TRBV11-2 and TRBJ2-5; 10 nucleotides agree with TRBD1. Trimming took 5 bases from V and 9 from J; bases not matched to a gene: 6. CDR3 size: 13 residues. Germline loops: CDR1 SGHAT, CDR2 FQNNGV. The CDR3 sequence is CASSPGQGSAQYF. In DNA, the CDR3 is TGTGCCAGCAGCCCGGGACAGGGGTCGGCCCAGTACTTC.

At least ten counts were recorded for this clonotype. The CDR3 region has the DNA TGTGCCAGCAGCTTAGCCCCCGCCACAGGAGGAGAGACCCAGTACTTC. Translated, it gives CASSLAPATGGETQYF. The J gene is TRBJ2-5, the V gene TRBV7-8; D could derive from TRBD1 or TRBD2 (5 bases each). Germline V gives CDR1 SGHVS, CDR2 FQNEAQ. The CDR3 runs to 16 residues. V was shortened by 0 bases and J by 4 bases, with 15 bases between the two germline ends.

This clonotype showed up just a few times. V and J are TRBV19 and TRBJ1-5, with D possibly being TRBD1 (6 bases). The V gene lost 5 bases and the J gene lost 7 bases, with 18 bases spanning the gap. Germline-derived CDR1 and CDR2 are LNHDA and SQIVND (reference sequence). There are 15 residues in the CDR3. The CDR3 loop reads CASSSDNRAGQPQHF. In nucleotides, the CDR3 is TGTGCCAGTAGTTCCGATAACAGGGCTGGGCAGCCCCAGCATTTT.

The table lists this clonotype with a few counts. The chain uses TRBV29-1 and TRBJ2-1, with no clear D. Germline V gene data show CDR1 as SQVTM and CDR2 as ANQGSEA. V gave up 4 bases and J gave up 9 bases, with 10 bases separating them. This CDR3 is 11 amino acids long. CDR3 residues: CSVGSGIEQFF. The CDR3 DNA reads TGCAGCGTTGGGTCAGGCATTGAGCAGTTCTTC.

The genes are TRBV29-1 and TRBJ1-1; D is uncertain. Germline CDR1 reads SQVTM; CDR2 reads ANQGSEA. The V gene lost 7 bases and the J gene lost 10 bases, with 16 bases spanning the gap. This CDR3 comprises 11 residues. The CDR3 loop is CSGEQSIGAFF. Written as DNA, the CDR3 is TGCAGCGGCGAACAGTCGATCGGAGCTTTCTTT.

This clonotype was counted many times. The chain uses TRBV24-1 and TRBJ2-7; D remains unclear. V dropped 5 bases and J dropped 4 bases, with 11 bases sitting between them. Germline values: CDR1 KGHDR, CDR2 SFDVKD. The CDR3 spans 13 residues. CDR3 region: CATSGPHSYEQYF. DNA for the CDR3: TGTGCCACCAGTGGCCCCCACAGTTACGAGCAGTACTTC.

This clonotype is judged medium-sized. The V and J genes are TRBV7-2 and TRBJ2-5; D perhaps matches TRBD2 (6 bases). There are 15 residues in the CDR3. Per the germline V gene, CDR1 is SGHTA and CDR2 is FQGNSA. The V and J ends lost 7 bases and 2 bases respectively, with 17 bases between them. The CDR3 region has the DNA TGTGCCAGCACTCCAACGTCGGGGACTCAAGAGACCCAGTACTTC. Protein sequence: CASTPTSGTQETQYF.

This clonotype was seen repeatedly, ten times or more. This chain connects TRBV5-1 to TRBJ1-5; no definite D call. V was shortened by 0 bases and J by 7 bases, with 11 bases between the two germline ends. CDR1 is SGHRS, CDR2 YFSETQ, per germline. The CDR3 runs 14 residues. The CDR3: CASSLGTLGQPQHF. CDR3 coding DNA: TGCGCCAGCAGCTTGGGGACCTTGGGACAGCCCCAGCATTTT.

This clonotype was counted at least ten times. The chain joins TRBV27 to TRBJ1-2; 9 bases are a match to TRBD1. The CDR3 spans 13 residues. The V and J ends lost 7 bases and 8 bases, in that order; junction bases with no gene match: 8. CDR1 and CDR2 (germline): MNHEY, SMNVEV (reference sequence). CDR3 sequence reads: CASKTQGADGYTF. CDR3 nucleotide sequence: TGTGCCAGCAAAACACAGGGGGCTGACGGCTACACCTTC.

This clonotype was detected only once. A clone one base away is much larger, so this may be a read error. The genes are TRBV9 and TRBJ2-1, with 7 bases fitting TRBD1. The CDR3 is made up of 15 amino acids. V trimming: 4 bases; J trimming: 4 bases; junction bases outside the gene matches: 8. CDR1 is SGDLS and CDR2 is YYNGEE in the germline V gene. The CDR3 here is CASSIQGLPYNEQFF. The DNA for the CDR3 is TGTGCCAGCAGCATACAGGGGCTTCCTTACAATGAGCAGTTCTTC. Supplemented by reference TRBV9 and TRBJ2-1, the full variable domain reads DSGVTQTPKHLITATGQRVTLRCSPRSGDLSVYWYQQSLDQGLQFLIQYYNGEERAKGNILERFSAQQFPDLHSELNLSSLELGDSALYFCASSIQGLPYNEQFFGPGTRLTVL.

Many counts were recorded for this clonotype. Here the CDR3 DNA reads TGTGCCAGCAGCGTCGCAGCGGGGGGCGCTGGGTACGAGCAGTACTTC. Protein sequence: CASSVAAGGAGYEQYF. This chain links TRBV9 with TRBJ2-7; 9 bases match TRBD2. Germline CDR1 and CDR2: SGDLS and YYNGEE. This CDR3 spans 16 amino acids. The trim removed 2 bases at V and 4 bases at J, leaving 10 bases unmatched.

This clonotype is medium-sized (0.01 to 0.1%). The V gene is TRBV13, the J gene TRBJ1-5; D perhaps matches TRBD1 (6 bases). The V end lost 3 bases, the J end lost 1 base, and 10 bases lay between the germline ends. The germline CDR1 and CDR2 sequences are PRHDT and FYEKMQ (reference sequence). This CDR3 has 15 amino acids. CDR3 bases: TGTGCCAGCAGCTTCACCGGACAGAGCAATCAGCCCCAGCATTTT. This sequence encodes CASSFTGQSNQPQHF. The whole variable domain, remainder taken from reference TRBV13 and TRBJ1-5, is AAGVIQSPRHLIKEKRETATLKCYPIPRHDTVYWYQQGPGQDPQFLISFYEKMQSDKGSIPDRFSAQQFSDYHSELNMSSLELGDSALYFCASSFTGQSNQPQHFGDGTRLSIL.

This clonotype was recorded at least ten times. V and J are TRBV18 and TRBJ1-5; 8 bases are shared with TRBD1. V dropped 5 bases and J dropped 1; count of bases not matched to a gene: 4. Per the germline V gene, CDR1 is KGHSH and CDR2 is LQKENI. The CDR3 sequence is 15 residues long. As DNA, the CDR3 is TGTGCCAGCTCAGAGCGACAGGGGAGCAATCAGCCCCAGCATTTT. It is translated as CASSERQGSNQPQHF.